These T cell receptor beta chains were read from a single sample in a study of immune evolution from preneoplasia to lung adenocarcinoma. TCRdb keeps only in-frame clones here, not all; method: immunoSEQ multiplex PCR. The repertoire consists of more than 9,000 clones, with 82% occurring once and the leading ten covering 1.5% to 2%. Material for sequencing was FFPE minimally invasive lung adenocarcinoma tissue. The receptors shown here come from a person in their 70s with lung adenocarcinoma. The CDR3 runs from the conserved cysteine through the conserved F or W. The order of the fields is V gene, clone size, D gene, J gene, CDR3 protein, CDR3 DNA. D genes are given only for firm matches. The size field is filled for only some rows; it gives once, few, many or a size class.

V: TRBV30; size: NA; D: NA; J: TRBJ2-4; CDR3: CAYANLVAKNIQYF; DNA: TGTGCCTATGCCAATCTCGTAGCCAAAAACATTCAGTACTTC
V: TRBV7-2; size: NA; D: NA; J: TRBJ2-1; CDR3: CASSSLGQSQFF; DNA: TGTGCCAGCAGCTCGCTCGGACAGTCGCAGTTCTTC
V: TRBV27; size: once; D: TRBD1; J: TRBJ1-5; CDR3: CASSERRGTGLSNQPQHF; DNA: TGTGCCAGCAGCGAACGAAGGGGGACAGGGCTTAGCAATCAGCCCCAGCATTTT
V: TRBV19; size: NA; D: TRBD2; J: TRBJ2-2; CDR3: CASTSGRADGELFF; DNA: TGTGCCAGTACCAGCGGGAGGGCGGACGGGGAGCTGTTTTTT
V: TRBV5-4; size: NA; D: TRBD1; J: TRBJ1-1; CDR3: CASSTGAGGRDTEAFF; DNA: TGTGCCAGCAGCACCGGTGCAGGGGGCAGAGACACTGAAGCTTTCTTT
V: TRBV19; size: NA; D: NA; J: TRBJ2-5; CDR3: CASSPRRRETQYF; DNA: TGTGCCAGTAGTCCTCGACGACGAGAGACCCAGTACTTC
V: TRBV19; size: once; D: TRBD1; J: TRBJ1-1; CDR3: CASSTGQGESWNTEAFF; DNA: TGTGCCAGTAGTACGGGCCAGGGGGAATCGTGGAACACTGAAGCTTTCTTT
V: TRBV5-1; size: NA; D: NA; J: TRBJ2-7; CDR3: CASSLGLAKGYEQYF; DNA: TGCGCCAGCAGCTTGGGCCTAGCGAAGGGCTACGAGCAGTACTTC
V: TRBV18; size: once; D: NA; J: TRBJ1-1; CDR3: CASSPLEIRDTEAFF; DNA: TGTGCCAGCTCACCACTAGAAATAAGGGACACTGAAGCTTTCTTT
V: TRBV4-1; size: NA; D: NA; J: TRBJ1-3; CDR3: CASSQRGSFSGNTIYF; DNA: TGCGCCAGCAGCCAACGGGGGAGCTTCTCTGGAAACACCATATATTTT
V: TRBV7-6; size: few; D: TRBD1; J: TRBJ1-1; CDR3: CASSPREGAVGGEAFF; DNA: TGTGCCAGCAGCCCCCGAGAGGGGGCCGTCGGTGGTGAAGCTTTCTTT
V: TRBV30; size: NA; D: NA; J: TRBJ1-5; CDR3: CAWSNRRNQPQHF; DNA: TGTGCCTGGAGTAATCGACGCAATCAGCCCCAGCATTTT
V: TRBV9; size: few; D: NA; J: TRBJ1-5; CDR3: CASSVGPLPDSNQPQHF; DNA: TGTGCCAGCAGCGTCGGGCCCCTGCCCGACAGCAATCAGCCCCAGCATTTT
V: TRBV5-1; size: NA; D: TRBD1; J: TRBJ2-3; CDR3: CASSSLQTGGTDTQYF; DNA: TGCGCCAGCAGCTCGCTTCAGACAGGGGGCACAGATACGCAGTATTTT